This TCR beta chain was documented in a study of cytomegalovirus exposure and HLA in healthy donors. Study details: The early release's HLA-typed donors yielded tens of millions of unique TCRs. The study placed 70% to 85% of its approximately 380 genotyped donors in the Caucasian-associated ancestry cluster. Study-wide results and caveats: In a later analysis, an Asian-associated ancestry cluster reportedly showed fewer N-insertions than the roughly 690-donor mean.

PCR used 60 Vbeta primers and 13 Jbeta primers. The assay was immunoSEQ multiplex PCR, and TCRdb's table has in-frame clones only and misses some. The sample has 210,000 or so clones, 76% seen once; the top ten hold around 0.63%. V was trimmed by 4 bases and J by 3 bases, leaving 17 bases between them. The CDR3 runs 16 residues. The germline V gene encodes CDR1 SGHTS and CDR2 YDEGEE. Details on this clone: The antigen remains unidentified.

The TCR comes from a man aged 18 to 30 in good health and CMV-seronegative. This chain links TRBV5-8 with TRBJ1-3; D unclear. The sequencing sample was made of PBMCs. The CDR3 nucleotides read TGTGCCAGCAGCCCCCAACGCTATAGCCTTGGAAACACCATATATTTT. Its protein is CASSPQRYSLGNTIYF.